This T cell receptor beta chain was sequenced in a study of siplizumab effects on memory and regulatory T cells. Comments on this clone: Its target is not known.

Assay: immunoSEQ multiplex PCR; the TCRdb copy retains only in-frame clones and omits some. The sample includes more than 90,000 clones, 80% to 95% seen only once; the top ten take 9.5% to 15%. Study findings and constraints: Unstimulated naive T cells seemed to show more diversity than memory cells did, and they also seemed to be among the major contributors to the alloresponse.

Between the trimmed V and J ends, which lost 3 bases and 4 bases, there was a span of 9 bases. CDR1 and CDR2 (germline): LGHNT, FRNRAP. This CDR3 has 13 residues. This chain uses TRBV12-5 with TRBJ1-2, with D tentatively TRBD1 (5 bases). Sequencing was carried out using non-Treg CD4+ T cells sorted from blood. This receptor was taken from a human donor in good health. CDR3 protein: CASGFSGRYGYTF. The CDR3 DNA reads TGTGCTAGTGGTTTTTCGGGGCGCTATGGCTACACCTTC.